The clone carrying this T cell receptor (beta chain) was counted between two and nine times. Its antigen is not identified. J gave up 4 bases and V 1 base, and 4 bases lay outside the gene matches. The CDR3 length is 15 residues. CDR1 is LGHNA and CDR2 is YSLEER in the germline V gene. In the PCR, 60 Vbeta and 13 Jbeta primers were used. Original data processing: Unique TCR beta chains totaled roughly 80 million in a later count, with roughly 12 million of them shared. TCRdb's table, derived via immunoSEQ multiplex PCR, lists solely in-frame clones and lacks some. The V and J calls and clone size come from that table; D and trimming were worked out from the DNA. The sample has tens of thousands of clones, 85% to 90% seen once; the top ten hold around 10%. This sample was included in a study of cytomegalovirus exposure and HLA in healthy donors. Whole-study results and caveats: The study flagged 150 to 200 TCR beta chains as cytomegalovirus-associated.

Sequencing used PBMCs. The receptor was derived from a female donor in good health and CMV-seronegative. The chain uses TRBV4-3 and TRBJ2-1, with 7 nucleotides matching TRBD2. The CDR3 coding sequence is TGCGCCAGCAGCCAAGGGGTCGGGAGGTACAATGAGCAGTTCTTC. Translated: CASSQGVGRYNEQFF.